The rows below give T cell receptor beta chains drawn from one sample of a study of shared clonotypes between healthy human individuals. The repertoire was sequenced with immunoSEQ multiplex PCR; TCRdb's copy has only in-frame clones and lacks some. The sample holds over 2 million clones; approximately 95% are singletons and the top ten take 0.13%. The specimen was naive CD4+ T cells sorted from blood. The receptor set was obtained from a young man in good health. CDR3s include the opening cysteine and the closing phenylalanine or tryptophan. D genes are given only for firm matches. Clone size, where shown, is once, few, many, or a class for clones that have expanded.

J gene: TRBJ1-1
clone size: -
D gene: TRBD1
V gene: TRBV27
CDR3 DNA: TGTGCCAGCAGTCAGGACAGGGTTATGAACACTGAAGCTTTCTTT
CDR3 protein: CASSQDRVMNTEAFF

J gene: TRBJ1-1
clone size: -
D gene: TRBD1
V gene: TRBV5-1
CDR3 DNA: TGCGCCAGCAGCTTCCAGACAGGGTGGCCGACTGAAGCTTTCTTT
CDR3 protein: CASSFQTGWPTEAFF

J gene: TRBJ2-7
clone size: -
D gene: TRBD2
V gene: TRBV28
CDR3 DNA: TGTGCCAGCAGTTCTGCGGGGGGAATGGACCTCTACGAGCAGTACTTC
CDR3 protein: CASSSAGGMDLYEQYF

J gene: TRBJ1-1
clone size: -
D gene: -
V gene: TRBV4-1
CDR3 DNA: TGCGCCAGCACTAGGGGGAACACTGAAGCTTTCTTT
CDR3 protein: CASTRGNTEAFF

J gene: TRBJ2-5
clone size: -
D gene: -
V gene: TRBV15
CDR3 DNA: TGTGCCACCAGCAGAGATGAGGGTGAGACCCAGTACTTC
CDR3 protein: CATSRDEGETQYF

J gene: TRBJ1-2
clone size: -
D gene: TRBD1
V gene: TRBV19
CDR3 DNA: TGTGCCACCACCACGGGGGACAGGCTGCGGGAAGGGGGCTACACCTTC
CDR3 protein: CATTTGDRLREGGYTF

J gene: TRBJ2-3
clone size: -
D gene: TRBD2
V gene: TRBV2
CDR3 DNA: TGTGCCAGCAGTCTCCGACTAGCGGCTAGCACAGATACGCAGTATTTT
CDR3 protein: CASSLRLAASTDTQYF

J gene: TRBJ2-1
clone size: -
D gene: TRBD2
V gene: TRBV6-5
CDR3 DNA: TGTGCCAGCAATCGCGGGACTAGCGGGAGCAATGAGCAGTTCTTC
CDR3 protein: CASNRGTSGSNEQFF

J gene: TRBJ2-5
clone size: once
D gene: TRBD1
V gene: TRBV5-1
CDR3 DNA: TGCGCCAGCAGCTTCGGGACAGCAGAAGAGACCCAGTACTTC
CDR3 protein: CASSFGTAEETQYF

J gene: TRBJ1-1
clone size: -
D gene: TRBD1
V gene: TRBV28
CDR3 DNA: TGTGCCAGCAGTCTCCTTTGGCAGGGGGCATGGGAAGCTTTCTTT
CDR3 protein: CASSLLWQGAWEAFF

J gene: TRBJ2-4
clone size: -
D gene: -
V gene: TRBV28
CDR3 DNA: TGTGCCAGCCGGGGGGCCAAAAACATTCAGTACTTC
CDR3 protein: CASRGAKNIQYF

J gene: TRBJ2-5
clone size: -
D gene: -
V gene: TRBV6-4
CDR3 DNA: TGTGCCAGCAGTGAGGACGGGGGAGAGACCCAGTACTTC
CDR3 protein: CASSEDGGETQYF

J gene: TRBJ1-3
clone size: -
D gene: -
V gene: TRBV25-1
CDR3 DNA: TGTGCCAGCAGTGAAGGCCCTCTTTCTGGAAACACCATATATTTT
CDR3 protein: CASSEGPLSGNTIYF

J gene: TRBJ1-2
clone size: -
D gene: -
V gene: TRBV18
CDR3 DNA: TGTGCCAGCTCACCACTTCCCAGGGATAACTATGGCTACACCTTC
CDR3 protein: CASSPLPRDNYGYTF

J gene: TRBJ2-7
clone size: -
D gene: TRBD1
V gene: TRBV5-1
CDR3 DNA: TGCGCCAGCAGCTTCGGGACAGGAGTCTACGAGCAGTACTTC
CDR3 protein: CASSFGTGVYEQYF

J gene: TRBJ1-6
clone size: -
D gene: -
V gene: TRBV19
CDR3 DNA: TGTGCCAGTAGTACCCGAGGGGTCAGGTCGGATTCACCCCTCCACTTT
CDR3 protein: CASSTRGVRSDSPLHF

J gene: TRBJ2-2
clone size: -
D gene: TRBD2
V gene: TRBV30
CDR3 DNA: TGTGCCTGGAGTGTAAAATGGTGGACTAGCGGAGGAGGCGGGGAGCTGTTTTTT
CDR3 protein: CAWSVKWWTSGGGGELFF

J gene: TRBJ2-7
clone size: many
D gene: TRBD1
V gene: TRBV7-9
CDR3 DNA: TGTGCCAGCAGCCGAGGGTCGGGACAGGGATCATACGAGCAGTACTTC
CDR3 protein: CASSRGSGQGSYEQYF

J gene: TRBJ2-3
clone size: once
D gene: TRBD2
V gene: TRBV4-2
CDR3 DNA: TGTGCCAGCAGCCAAGAAGGTCTAGCGGGGAACACAGATACGCAGTATTTT
CDR3 protein: CASSQEGLAGNTDTQYF

J gene: TRBJ2-3
clone size: -
D gene: TRBD2
V gene: TRBV10-1
CDR3 DNA: TGCGCCAGCAGTGCGAGCGGGAGTAGCACAGATACGCAGTATTTT
CDR3 protein: CASSASGSSTDTQYF

J gene: TRBJ2-7
clone size: -
D gene: TRBD1
V gene: TRBV5-1
CDR3 DNA: TGCGCCAGCAGCTTGGCCCCGACAGGGGTAACCTACGAGCAGTACTTC
CDR3 protein: CASSLAPTGVTYEQYF

J gene: TRBJ2-7
clone size: -
D gene: -
V gene: TRBV6-5
CDR3 DNA: TGTGCCAGCAGTTCCGCCTCGAGCTACGAGCAGTACTTC
CDR3 protein: CASSSASSYEQYF

J gene: TRBJ2-1
clone size: -
D gene: TRBD1
V gene: TRBV7-4
CDR3 DNA: TGTGCCAGCAGCTCCCGAATGGGGACAGGAACCTACAATGAGCAGTTCTTC
CDR3 protein: CASSSRMGTGTYNEQFF

J gene: TRBJ1-5
clone size: -
D gene: -
V gene: TRBV2
CDR3 DNA: TGTGCCAGCAGTGAATGGCAGTTTAGCAATCAGCCCCAGCATTTT
CDR3 protein: CASSEWQFSNQPQHF

J gene: TRBJ1-5
clone size: -
D gene: TRBD1
V gene: TRBV2
CDR3 DNA: TGTGCCAGCAGCCAGGGGGCAGTCCAGCCCCAGCATTTT
CDR3 protein: CASSQGAVQPQHF

J gene: TRBJ2-5
clone size: -
D gene: -
V gene: TRBV5-5
CDR3 DNA: TGTGCCAGCAGCTTGCGCAGAGAGACCCAGTACTTC
CDR3 protein: CASSLRRETQYF

J gene: TRBJ1-1
clone size: -
D gene: -
V gene: TRBV5-4
CDR3 DNA: TGTGCCAGCTCCCTAAGGACAGAGAACACTGAAGCTTTCTTT
CDR3 protein: CASSLRTENTEAFF

J gene: TRBJ2-7
clone size: -
D gene: TRBD1
V gene: TRBV28
CDR3 DNA: TGTGCCAGCACCCGAATCGAAGGACAGGGGAGCTCCTACGAGCAGTACTTC
CDR3 protein: CASTRIEGQGSSYEQYF

J gene: TRBJ1-6
clone size: -
D gene: -
V gene: TRBV10-2
CDR3 DNA: TGCGCCAGCAGTGACGGGAGCTCCTATAATTCACCCCTCCACTTT
CDR3 protein: CASSDGSSYNSPLHF

J gene: TRBJ2-2
clone size: -
D gene: -
V gene: TRBV5-1
CDR3 DNA: TGCGCCAGCCGCCCTGGGCTGGGCAACACCGGGGAGCTGTTTTTT
CDR3 protein: CASRPGLGNTGELFF

J gene: TRBJ2-5
clone size: -
D gene: -
V gene: TRBV9
CDR3 DNA: TGTGCCAGCAGCCGGGGGGCCAGGGGGCCTGAGAAAGAGACCCAGTACTTC
CDR3 protein: CASSRGARGPEKETQYF

J gene: TRBJ2-5
clone size: -
D gene: TRBD2
V gene: TRBV27
CDR3 DNA: TGTGCCAGCAGTTTCGCGGGGGGCCAAGAGACCCAGTACTTC
CDR3 protein: CASSFAGGQETQYF

J gene: TRBJ2-2
clone size: -
D gene: -
V gene: TRBV5-8
CDR3 DNA: TGTGCCAGCAGCCACAACAGGGTTAAGACCGGGGAGCTGTTTTTT
CDR3 protein: CASSHNRVKTGELFF

J gene: TRBJ1-2
clone size: -
D gene: TRBD1
V gene: TRBV28
CDR3 DNA: TGTGCCAGCAGTTTAAAGGACAGGGGGCATCGTGGCTACACCTTC
CDR3 protein: CASSLKDRGHRGYTF

J gene: TRBJ2-5
clone size: -
D gene: -
V gene: TRBV28
CDR3 DNA: TGTGCCAGCAGTCCAGCGGGACAGATCCAAGAGACCCAGTACTTC
CDR3 protein: CASSPAGQIQETQYF

J gene: TRBJ1-2
clone size: once
D gene: -
V gene: TRBV28
CDR3 DNA: TGTGCCAGCACTGGCTACATGAGCGGTAACTATGGCTACACCTTC
CDR3 protein: CASTGYMSGNYGYTF

J gene: TRBJ2-7
clone size: -
D gene: -
V gene: TRBV11-2
CDR3 DNA: TGTGCCAGCAGCTCCCAAGGTCTCGGGAGCGAGCAGTACTTC
CDR3 protein: CASSSQGLGSEQYF

J gene: TRBJ2-7
clone size: -
D gene: -
V gene: TRBV6-6
CDR3 DNA: TGTGCCAGCAGTCCGTCCGGACAAGTCAACTACGAGCAGTACTTC
CDR3 protein: CASSPSGQVNYEQYF

J gene: TRBJ2-4
clone size: -
D gene: TRBD2
V gene: TRBV10-3
CDR3 DNA: TGTGCCATCAGCCGCGGGAGTGATAGGGCCAAAAACATTCAGTACTTC
CDR3 protein: CAISRGSDRAKNIQYF

J gene: TRBJ2-2
clone size: -
D gene: TRBD2
V gene: TRBV5-1
CDR3 DNA: TGCGCCAGCAGCCCCGGACTAGTCTCCGGGGAGCTGTTTTTT
CDR3 protein: CASSPGLVSGELFF

J gene: TRBJ2-7
clone size: once
D gene: -
V gene: TRBV18
CDR3 DNA: TGTGCCAGCTCACAAGGTATAACCTCCTCCTACGAGCAGTACTTC
CDR3 protein: CASSQGITSSYEQYF

J gene: TRBJ2-3
clone size: -
D gene: TRBD2
V gene: TRBV11-2
CDR3 DNA: TGTGCCAGCAGCATCACTAGCGGCTCCCGCACAGATACGCAGTATTTT
CDR3 protein: CASSITSGSRTDTQYF

J gene: TRBJ2-1
clone size: -
D gene: -
V gene: TRBV30
CDR3 DNA: TGTGCCTGGCGCTCCTGGGGGGGGCGCTCCTACAATGAGCAGTTCTTC
CDR3 protein: CAWRSWGGRSYNEQFF

J gene: TRBJ2-3
clone size: -
D gene: TRBD2
V gene: TRBV5-1
CDR3 DNA: TGCGCCAGCAGCTTGGATGGGTGGGGGACTAGCGGGTTCACAGATACGCAGTATTTT
CDR3 protein: CASSLDGWGTSGFTDTQYF

J gene: TRBJ2-1
clone size: -
D gene: TRBD1
V gene: TRBV6-6
CDR3 DNA: TGTGCCAGCAGTGGAGCGGGACAGGGACAGAATGAGCAGTTCTTC
CDR3 protein: CASSGAGQGQNEQFF

J gene: TRBJ2-7
clone size: many
D gene: TRBD2
V gene: TRBV10-3
CDR3 DNA: TGTGCCATCAAGACCGCTAGCGGAAACTACGAGCAGTACTTC
CDR3 protein: CAIKTASGNYEQYF

J gene: TRBJ2-2
clone size: -
D gene: -
V gene: TRBV9
CDR3 DNA: TGTGCCAGCAGGGTTTCGTCGAACACCGGGGAGCTGTTTTTT
CDR3 protein: CASRVSSNTGELFF

J gene: TRBJ1-1
clone size: -
D gene: -
V gene: TRBV11-2
CDR3 DNA: TGTGCCAGCAGCTTAGAATCGAACACTGAAGCTTTCTTT
CDR3 protein: CASSLESNTEAFF

J gene: TRBJ1-2
clone size: -
D gene: -
V gene: TRBV2
CDR3 DNA: TGTGCCAGCCACCTCGGACAGACACTTATCTATGGCTACACCTTC
CDR3 protein: CASHLGQTLIYGYTF

J gene: TRBJ1-6
clone size: -
D gene: -
V gene: TRBV7-2
CDR3 DNA: TGTGCCAGCAGCTTAGCGGGTCATGCAGGATCACCCCTCCACTTT
CDR3 protein: CASSLAGHAGSPLHF

J gene: TRBJ1-3
clone size: -
D gene: -
V gene: TRBV14
CDR3 DNA: TGTGCCAGCAGCCAACAACAGGGTAGTGGAAACACCATATATTTT
CDR3 protein: CASSQQQGSGNTIYF

J gene: TRBJ1-5
clone size: once
D gene: -
V gene: TRBV10-3
CDR3 DNA: TGTGCCATCCGTAGTGGGTCCAATCAGCCCCAGCATTTT
CDR3 protein: CAIRSGSNQPQHF

J gene: TRBJ2-3
clone size: -
D gene: -
V gene: TRBV30
CDR3 DNA: TGTGCCTGGAGTAATGCCCTTAACAGGGTTCTAGATACGCAGTATTTT
CDR3 protein: CAWSNALNRVLDTQYF

J gene: TRBJ2-2
clone size: -
D gene: TRBD2
V gene: TRBV6-1
CDR3 DNA: TGTGCCAGCGGGGGGACTAGCTATACCGGGGAGCTGTTTTTT
CDR3 protein: CASGGTSYTGELFF

J gene: TRBJ2-3
clone size: -
D gene: -
V gene: TRBV27
CDR3 DNA: TGTGCCAGCAGTTTATCACGGCTTAGCACAGATACGCAGTATTTT
CDR3 protein: CASSLSRLSTDTQYF

J gene: TRBJ1-2
clone size: -
D gene: TRBD1
V gene: TRBV7-2
CDR3 DNA: TGTGCCAGCAGCTTAGAGACAGGGAGGGGTGGCTACACCTTC
CDR3 protein: CASSLETGRGGYTF

J gene: TRBJ1-2
clone size: -
D gene: -
V gene: TRBV5-1
CDR3 DNA: TGCGCCAGCAGACGTGTCCCGACGGACTATGGCTACACCTTC
CDR3 protein: CASRRVPTDYGYTF